Sequencing of this T cell receptor beta chain was carried out in a study of blood T cell repertoires in COVID-19. Study context: Both acute and convalescent COVID-19 samples were obtained from the United States, Italy and Spain. In each case, the material was cDNA or gDNA derived from T cells, B-cell-depleted T cells, or PBMCs.

In the study's own analysis: Estimation of nucleated cell counts relied on the amplification of reference gene primers. Assay used: immunoSEQ multiplex PCR; TCRdb lists only in-frame clones, some missing. D and trimming come from the DNA, and the V and J calls and clone size come from that table. Seen here are about 140,000 clones, roughly 90% observed once, and the top ten hold approximately 1.8%. Per the germline V gene, CDR1 is PRHDT and CDR2 is FYEKMQ (reference sequence). V lost 4 bases and J lost 8; bases outside the gene matches: 10. The CDR3 extends over 15 amino acids. The sequencing input was peripheral blood. V gene TRBV13 combines with J gene TRBJ1-4, with 7 bases lining up with TRBD1. The sequence came from a man aged 65 to 79 with acute or convalescent COVID-19. In DNA form, the CDR3 reads TGTGCCAGCAGCTCGAGACTTAGGGGGCACGAAAAACTGTTTTTT. This sequence encodes CASSSRLRGHEKLFF.